Presented here are 30 T cell receptor beta chains from one specimen sequenced in a study of response to subunit inactivated influenza vaccine. TCRdb processed the RT-PCR reads anew with MiXCR; each CDR3 protein has one entry. This sample has 450,000 to 600,000 distinct CDR3 sequences, with 15% to 20% found just once. Specimen: CD4+ T cells sorted from PBMCs, collected 23 months after vaccination. These receptors came from a man aged 45 to 70 who received an inactivated influenza vaccine.

The J gene is TRBJ2-7, the V gene TRBV6-2 or TRBV6-3; D is perhaps TRBD2 (5 bases). The CDR3 length is 13 residues. In germline, CDR1 is MNHEY, CDR2 SVGEGT. The V end was cut by 7 bases, the J end by 3 bases, with 13 bases between. CDR3 bases: TGTGCCAGCAACCGTCCAGACTACTACGAGCAGTACTTC. Translating gives CASNRPDYYEQYF.

This clonotype was seen at least ten times. The chain joins TRBV28 to TRBJ1-5, with D hard to call. Germline CDR1 and CDR2: MDHEN and SYDVKM. This CDR3 has 14 amino acids. Trimming took off 6 bases at V and 6 bases at J, with 15 bases between the two ends. CDR3 sequence reads: CASSSKSRSQPQHF. In DNA form, the CDR3 reads TGTGCCAGCAGCTCCAAGTCACGCAGTCAGCCCCAGCATTTT.

In this sample, this clonotype turned up a few times. This chain uses TRBV28 with TRBJ1-2; TRBD1 might be the D (5 bases). The CDR3 covers 12 residues. CDR1 and CDR2 (germline): MDHEN, SYDVKM. Trimming left V 7 bases short and J 6 bases short, with 12 bases between. CDR3: CASMLRGHGYTF. In DNA form, the CDR3 reads TGTGCCAGCATGTTAAGGGGACATGGCTACACCTTC.

This clonotype has just a few counts. J is TRBJ2-1 and V is TRBV10-3; a weak D match, TRBD1 (5 bases). There are 13 residues in the CDR3. Germline assignment: CDR1 ENHRY and CDR2 SYGVKD. The ends were cut back, 4 bases at V and 8 bases at J, with 12 bases in the middle. CDR3 in DNA: TGTGCCATCAGTGGGGGCCCTATTGATGAGCAGTTCTTC. It codes for CAISGGPIDEQFF.

This chain joins TRBV5-1 and TRBJ1-2; 12 bases are shared with TRBD1. CDR1 SGHRS and CDR2 YFSETQ come from the germline V gene. V shed 4 bases and J 4 bases; nucleotides not matched to a gene: 11. There are 17 residues in the CDR3. CDR3 in DNA: TGCGCCAGCAGCCTCGGGACAGGGGGCCTTAGCCTCTATGGCTACACCTTC. This sequence encodes CASSLGTGGLSLYGYTF.

In this sample, this clonotype turned up many times. V and J are TRBV7-2 and TRBJ2-5; TRBD1 matches at 9 bases. This CDR3 is 13 amino acids long. CDR1 SGHTA and CDR2 FQGNSA come from the germline V gene. Losses at the gene ends were 5 bases for V and 5 bases for J; bases not matched to a gene: 3. The CDR3 protein is CASSAQGAETQYF. The DNA for the CDR3 is TGTGCCAGCAGCGCACAGGGGGCTGAGACCCAGTACTTC.

This chain uses TRBV4-2 with TRBJ2-7, with 10 bases identical to TRBD1. V lost 1 base and J lost 2; bases outside the gene matches: 2. This CDR3 is built from 15 residues. The germline V gene has CDR1 LGHNA and CDR2 YNFKEQ. CDR3: CASSQGTGGPYEQYF. CDR3 nucleotide sequence: TGTGCCAGCAGCCAAGGGACAGGGGGTCCCTACGAGCAGTACTTC.

This clonotype was seen at least ten times. V usage is TRBV4-3 and J usage is TRBJ1-4, with no clear D. The V end lost 2 bases, the J end lost 3 bases, and 13 bases lay between the germline ends. The CDR3 is 16 amino acids. Per germline, CDR1 LGHNA and CDR2 YSLEER. The DNA of the CDR3 is TGCGCCAGCAGCCAATCACTTCCTGGAGCTAATGAAAAACTGTTTTTT. Its translation: CASSQSLPGANEKLFF.

CDR3 DNA sequence: TGTGCCAGCAGCGCGAGAGGTCTGGATTCACCCCTCCACTTT. It is translated as CASSARGLDSPLHF. V and J are TRBV3-1 and TRBJ1-6; no reliable D call. The CDR3 loop spans 14 amino acids. Germline V lookup: CDR1 LGHDT, CDR2 YNNKEL (reference sequence). V was clipped by 5 bases and J by 8 bases, with 13 bases between them.

V is TRBV2 and J is TRBJ2-1; D call uncertain. Trimming stripped 4 bases from V and 0 bases from J, with 7 bases between. Germline-derived CDR1 and CDR2 are SNHLY and FYNNEI. The CDR3 extends over 14 amino acids. The CDR3 DNA follows: TGTGCCAGCAGTGTGGGGTCCTCCTACAATGAGCAGTTCTTC. Protein product: CASSVGSSYNEQFF.

The chain carries TRBV4-1 and TRBJ1-1; 8 bases agree with TRBD1. This CDR3 is 16 amino acids long. V trimming: 1 base; J trimming: 1 base; junction bases outside the gene matches: 5. Germline CDR1 and CDR2: MGHRA and YSYEKL. The CDR3, as DNA: TGCGCCAGCAGCCAAGGGTACAGGGGGGGGAACACTGAAGCTTTCTTT. Amino acid sequence: CASSQGYRGGNTEAFF.

This chain joins TRBV27 and TRBJ2-2; 7 positions agree with TRBD1. Germline CDR1 is MNHEY and CDR2 is SMNVEV (reference sequence). Trimming took 8 bases from V and 5 from J; bases not matched to a gene: 8. The CDR3 contains 14 residues. This CDR3 is CASGRQGGTGELFF. The CDR3 bases are TGTGCCAGCGGTAGACAGGGCGGAACCGGGGAGCTGTTTTTT.

The chain employs TRBV20-1 and TRBJ2-1; the D call may be TRBD1 or TRBD2 (6 bases each). The CDR3 covers 16 residues. CDR1 and CDR2 (germline): DFQATT, SNEGSKA (reference sequence). V gave up 2 bases and J gave up 0 bases, with 14 bases separating them. The CDR3 DNA is TGCAGTGCTAGACAACCTACGGGGGCCTCCTACAATGAGCAGTTCTTC. Protein sequence: CSARQPTGASYNEQFF.

DNA of the CDR3: TGTGCCAGCAGCTCTTACACCGGGGACTCCTACAATGAGCAGTTCTTC. Amino acid sequence: CASSSYTGDSYNEQFF. This chain links TRBV7-6 with TRBJ2-1; D possibly corresponds to TRBD2 (5 bases). This CDR3 has 16 residues. V lost 4 bases and J lost 0, with 13 bases in between. Germline V gene data show CDR1 as SGHVS and CDR2 as FNYEAQ.

V gene TRBV20-1 combines with J gene TRBJ2-2; 8 bases line up with TRBD2. Looked up from germline, CDR1 is DFQATT and CDR2 is SNEGSKA (reference sequence). The length of the CDR3 is 17 residues. The ends lost 0 bases at V and 5 bases at J; junction bases unmatched: 11. The CDR3 sequence is CSARDGAGGRYTGELFF. CDR3 nucleotides: TGCAGTGCTAGAGATGGTGCCGGCGGGAGGTATACCGGGGAGCTGTTTTTT.

J is TRBJ2-7 and V is TRBV12-3 or TRBV12-4, with TRBD1 as a possible D gene (5 bases). The V end lost 1 base, the J end lost 2 bases, and 12 bases lay between the germline ends. This CDR3 is built from 15 residues. The DNA of the CDR3 is TGTGCCAGCAGTTTAGGGGGCCTTACCCCCTACGAGCAGTACTTC. Translating it yields CASSLGGLTPYEQYF.

A few counts support this clonotype. The chain carries TRBV4-3 and TRBJ2-2; 14 positions agree with TRBD2. Germline assignment: CDR1 LGHNA and CDR2 YSLEER. The junction had 8 bases not matched to a gene; V was cut back by 5 bases and J by 3 bases. CDR3 size: 18 residues. The CDR3 loop reads CASSTRLAGGLDTGELFF. In DNA, the CDR3 is TGCGCCAGCAGCACCCGACTAGCGGGGGGGCTCGACACCGGGGAGCTGTTTTTT.

The chain is built from TRBV7-9 and TRBJ1-4; D call uncertain. V was clipped by 4 bases and J by 5 bases, with 8 bases between them. The CDR3 spans 13 residues. Germline lookup yields CDR1 SEHNR and CDR2 FQNEAQ (reference sequence). The CDR3 DNA reads as TGTGCCAGCAGCTATCGGGTAAATGAAAAACTGTTTTTT. It is translated as CASSYRVNEKLFF.

This clonotype has just a few counts. This chain uses TRBV5-1 with TRBJ2-2; the D gene could be TRBD1 or TRBD2 (5 bases each). Germline V CDR1 and CDR2: SGHRS, YFSETQ. CDR3 length: 14 residues. Trimming stripped 4 bases from V and 7 bases from J, with 14 bases between. CDR3: CASSLRDAFGELFF. The CDR3 region has the DNA TGCGCCAGCAGCCTCCGGGACGCCTTCGGGGAGCTGTTTTTT.

This clonotype has at least ten counts. This rearrangement joins TRBV4-2 to TRBJ2-1; D unresolved. Trimming left V 0 bases short and J 8 bases short, with 8 bases between. The CDR3 sequence is 13 residues long. Germline V gives CDR1 LGHNA, CDR2 YNFKEQ. The CDR3 is CASSQDRQYEQFF. The CDR3 nucleotides are TGTGCCAGCAGCCAAGATCGGCAGTATGAGCAGTTCTTC.

The chain carries TRBV6-5 and TRBJ1-6; tentative D call: TRBD1 (5 bases). There are 15 residues in the CDR3. V shed 0 bases and J shed 7 bases, with 10 bases lying between them. CDR1 is MNHEY, CDR2 SVGAGI, per germline. CDR3 DNA sequence: TGTGCCAGCAGTTACTCAAGGGGACCCAATTCACCCCTCCACTTT. Translating it yields CASSYSRGPNSPLHF.

The rearrangement links TRBV5-6 to TRBJ2-1, with D unclear. The V end lost 4 bases, the J end lost 8 bases, and 16 bases lay between the germline ends. Germline V gives CDR1 SGHDT, CDR2 YYEEEE. The CDR3 loop spans 14 amino acids. The CDR3: CASSLRRRYHEQFF. CDR3 bases: TGTGCCAGCAGCCTACGCCGGCGATACCATGAGCAGTTCTTC. The full variable domain, completed using reference TRBV5-6 and TRBJ2-1, is DAGVTQSPTHLIKTRGQQVTLRCSPKSGHDTVSWYQQALGQGPQFIFQYYEEEERQRGNFPDRFSGHQFPNYSSELNVNALLLGDSALYLCASSLRRRYHEQFFGPGTRLTVL.

The CDR3 here is CSVKQGEKLFF. The CDR3 region has the DNA TGCAGCGTAAAACAGGGCGAAAAACTGTTTTTT. The chain uses TRBV29-1 and TRBJ1-4; D might be TRBD1 (6 bases). The germline CDR1 and CDR2 sequences are SQVTM and ANQGSEA. This CDR3 region has 11 residues. The ends were cut back, 6 bases at V and 8 bases at J, with 10 bases in the middle.

The CDR3 DNA reads as TGTGCCAGCAGTTCGACGGCCGTAGGGGGCACAGATACGCAGTATTTT. It translates to CASSSTAVGGTDTQYF. The chain is built from TRBV6-2 or TRBV6-3 and TRBJ2-3; D may be TRBD1 (5 bases). Trimming took off 4 bases at V and 1 base at J, with 15 bases between the two ends. The CDR3 is made up of 16 amino acids. Germline CDR1 is MNHEY and CDR2 is SVGEGT.

The chain has TRBV11-2 and TRBJ2-3; 10 bases map to TRBD2. The ends lost 5 bases at V and 4 bases at J; junction bases unmatched: 6. Germline values: CDR1 SGHAT, CDR2 FQNNGV. This CDR3 has 15 residues. The CDR3 nucleotides are TGTGCCAGCAGCCCAAGGAGCGGGAGGGCAGATACGCAGTATTTT. Translating it yields CASSPRSGRADTQYF.

CDR3 loop: CASSLAISTDTQYF. CDR3 nucleotide sequence: TGTGCCAGCAGCTTAGCTATTAGCACAGATACGCAGTATTTT. The chain couples TRBV7-2 to TRBJ2-3; D not resolved. The length of the CDR3 is 14 residues. Germline CDR1 reads SGHTA; CDR2 reads FQGNSA. V lost 0 bases and J lost 0, with 4 bases in between.

V and J are TRBV29-1 and TRBJ1-2; D possibly corresponds to TRBD1 (5 bases). Germline V gene data show CDR1 as SQVTM and CDR2 as ANQGSEA. V lost 6 bases, J lost 6 bases, and 11 bases lay in between. CDR3 length: 11 residues. CDR3 amino acids: CSVGVTDGYTF. CDR3 DNA sequence: TGCAGCGTAGGGGTTACGGATGGCTACACCTTC.

The rearrangement joins TRBV7-2 to TRBJ1-1; 7 nucleotides align to TRBD1. V lost 4 bases, J lost 6 bases, and 8 bases stayed unmatched. The CDR3 sequence is 14 residues long. Germline values: CDR1 SGHTA, CDR2 FQGNSA. This CDR3 reads CASSSTGRLAEAFF. The CDR3 DNA is TGTGCCAGCAGCTCGACAGGGCGTCTGGCTGAAGCTTTCTTT.

The chain recombines TRBV6-5 with TRBJ2-1, with 9 bases identical to TRBD2. There are 15 residues in the CDR3. Germline-derived CDR1 and CDR2 are MNHEY and SVGAGI. The trim removed 0 bases at V and 3 bases at J, leaving 0 bases unmatched. The CDR3 reads CASSYSREGYNEQFF. The DNA for the CDR3 is TGTGCCAGCAGTTACTCGCGGGAGGGCTACAATGAGCAGTTCTTC.

This chain connects TRBV7-2 to TRBJ2-5, with D perhaps given as TRBD1 or TRBD2 (5 bases each). This CDR3 is 15 amino acids long. Trimming took off 5 bases at V and 1 base at J, with 14 bases between the two ends. Germline CDR1 SGHTA, CDR2 FQGNSA. CDR3 coding DNA: TGTGCCAGCAGCCTGGGGCTAGCCTTCCAAGAGACCCAGTACTTC. Translated, it gives CASSLGLAFQETQYF.